This T cell receptor beta chain was identified in a study of CD8 T cells in ankylosing spondylitis. TCRdb re-called the 5' RACE reads through MiXCR, storing one row per CDR3 protein. The table shows 30,000 to 35,000 distinct CDR3 sequences, with roughly 29% occurring only once. The CDR3 totals 15 residues. Trimming cost V 6 bases and J 3 bases; bases outside gene matches: 8. Study-wide points: Disease-linked clones reportedly concentrated significantly in matched ankylosing spondylitis synovial fluid. Typical of ankylosing spondylitis blood, it appeared, was a TCR beta motif of about eight highly homologous variants. Disease-linked clones bore a CD8+ phenotype, appearing relatively rarely in peripheral blood.

Of note for this clonotype: Its antigen remains unknown.

V gene TRBV12-3 or TRBV12-4 combines with J gene TRBJ2-1, with TRBD1 identical over 7 bases. The source material was synovial fluid, either unsorted or a sorted T cell fraction (not recorded which). This receptor was identified in a male donor with ankylosing spondylitis. CDR3 nucleotide sequence: TGTGCCAGCAGACCCGCAGGGGGAAACTACAATGAGCAGTTCTTC. It translates to CASRPAGGNYNEQFF.